The rows below give T cell receptor beta chains drawn from one sample of a study of T cell repertoires in cytomegalovirus infection. TCRdb reanalysed the reads using MiXCR and keeps one entry per CDR3 protein. This sample carries about 180,000 distinct CDR3 sequences, roughly 15% of them seen once, and the ten largest clones take around 25%. Source material: CD8+ T cells from PBMCs. These receptors were collected from a human donor in good health (CMV status not recorded). Some clones in this sample may be carry-over from other donors' samples. The CDR3 runs from the conserved cysteine through the conserved F or W. Each record gives: J gene, clone size, D gene, CDR3 length, V gene, CDR3 DNA, CDR3 protein. The D gene is left open where the match is weak. Size is stated for part of the rows, as once, few or many counts, or as a class when the clone is expanded.

>TRBJ1-5|.|.|14|TRBV25-1
TGTGCCAGCAGTGAAATGGATAGCAATCAGCCCCAGCATTTT
CASSEMDSNQPQHF
>TRBJ2-1|few|.|15|TRBV7-2
TGTGCCAGCAGCCCCGGACGGGCCTCCTACAATGAGCAGTTCTTC
CASSPGRASYNEQFF
>TRBJ2-1|many|TRBD2|19|TRBV7-8
TGTGCCAGCAGCTTCGGGACAGGCGTACTAGCGGGAGACCACAATGAGCAGTTCTTC
CASSFGTGVLAGDHNEQFF
>TRBJ1-1|few|.|15|TRBV10-3
TGTGCCATCAGTGAGTGGGGCGGCCAGAACACTGAAGCTTTCTTT
CAISEWGGQNTEAFF
>TRBJ2-7|.|TRBD1|13|TRBV7-1
TGTGCCAGCAGCGCGGACAGGGAAGACGAGCAGTACTTC
CASSADREDEQYF
>TRBJ2-5|.|.|13|TRBV7-2
TGTGCCAGCAGTTCTACGACAGAAGAGACCCAGTACTTC
CASSSTTEETQYF
>TRBJ1-1|.|.|15|TRBV7-9
TGTGCCAGCAGCCCCCTCGAGGGGGGAACCGCTGAAGCTTTCTTT
CASSPLEGGTAEAFF
>TRBJ2-3|few|.|13|TRBV29-1
TGCAGCGTTGATACAGGTGACACAGATACGCAGTATTTT
CSVDTGDTDTQYF
>TRBJ2-3|few|.|16|TRBV11-2
TGTGCCAGCAGCTGGGGGGGCAGGCCCTACACAGATACGCAGTATTTT
CASSWGGRPYTDTQYF
>TRBJ2-4|few|.|12|TRBV7-8
TGTGCCAGCAGCTCCGACGGAAACATTCAGTACTTC
CASSSDGNIQYF
>TRBJ1-6|few|.|14|TRBV27
TGTGCCAGCCGGGAGGCAGCCTCTAATTCACCCCTCCACTTT
CASREAASNSPLHF
>TRBJ2-6|.|.|18|TRBV29-1
TGCAGCGTTCCCCTCCGTTCAGGACACATGTCTGGGGCCAACGTCCTGACTTTC
CSVPLRSGHMSGANVLTF
>TRBJ1-6|few|.|12|TRBV6-2/TRBV6-3
TGTGCCAGCAGTTACTACAATTCACCCCTCCACTTT
CASSYYNSPLHF
>TRBJ2-1|.|TRBD2|20|TRBV29-1
TGCAGCGTTGAACTATCCTGGACTAGCGGGGGGACCAGCTCCTACAATGAGCAGTTCTTC
CSVELSWTSGGTSSYNEQFF
>TRBJ1-4|once|.|16|TRBV14
TGTGCCAGCAGCCAACGATCGCGGGGGCTGAGTGAAAAACTGTTTTTT
CASSQRSRGLSEKLFF
>TRBJ1-1|.|.|16|TRBV7-9
TGTGCCAGCAGCTTAGATCGGAGAGGAGGACAACCTGAAGCTTTCTTT
CASSLDRRGGQPEAFF
>TRBJ1-5|few|.|13|TRBV28
TGTGCCAGCAGGGGGGGTTTGGATCAGCCCCAGCATTTT
CASRGGLDQPQHF